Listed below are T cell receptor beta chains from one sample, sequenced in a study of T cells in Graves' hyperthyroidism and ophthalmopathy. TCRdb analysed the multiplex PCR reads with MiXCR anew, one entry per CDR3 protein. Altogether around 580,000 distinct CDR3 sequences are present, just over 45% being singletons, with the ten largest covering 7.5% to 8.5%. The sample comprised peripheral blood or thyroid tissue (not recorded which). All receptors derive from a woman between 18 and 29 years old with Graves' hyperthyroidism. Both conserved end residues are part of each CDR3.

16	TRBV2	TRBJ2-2	CASSGGAGPNTGELFF
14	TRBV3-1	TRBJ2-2	CASSPEGRTGELFF
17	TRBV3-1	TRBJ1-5	CASSQNRDSVWDQPQHF
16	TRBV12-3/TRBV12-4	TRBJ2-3	CASSPTTGVGTDTQYF
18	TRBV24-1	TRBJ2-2	CATSDLAGGPGWTGELFF
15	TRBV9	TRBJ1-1	CASSVKGISNTEAFF
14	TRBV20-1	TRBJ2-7	CSARDRGGTYEQYF
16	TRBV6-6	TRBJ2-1	CASSDPGGGGDNEQFF
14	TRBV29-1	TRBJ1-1	CSGSTGGAGAEAFF
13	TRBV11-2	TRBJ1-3	CASSDLSGNTIYF
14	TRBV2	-	CASSGTGGRGEQFF
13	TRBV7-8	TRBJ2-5	CASSLVAGVPQYF
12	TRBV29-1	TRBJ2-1	CSGWTDNNEQFF
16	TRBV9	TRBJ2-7	CASSIGTGGANYEQYF
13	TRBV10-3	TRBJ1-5	CAGSFRVGQPQHF
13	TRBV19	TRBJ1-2	CASSSWGGYGYTF
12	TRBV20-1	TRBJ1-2	CRPGQGSDGYTF
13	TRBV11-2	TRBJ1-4	CASTPVPNEKLFF
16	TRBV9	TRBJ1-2	CASSPLLRPATYGYTF
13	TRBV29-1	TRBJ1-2	CSLGRVANYGYTF
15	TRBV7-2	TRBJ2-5	CASSLGQGLQETQYF
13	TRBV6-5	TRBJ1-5	CASGDGGNQPQHF
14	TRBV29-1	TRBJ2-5	CSVGGRHSQETQYF
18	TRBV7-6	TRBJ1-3	CASSLRIPPTSSGNTIYF
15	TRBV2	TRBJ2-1	CASSGRGSSYNEQFF
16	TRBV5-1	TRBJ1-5	CASSLTGSGGNQPQHF
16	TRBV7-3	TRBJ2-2	CASTTYGAKNTGELFF
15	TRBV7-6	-	CASSLDDRAYNEQFF
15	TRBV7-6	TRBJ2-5	CASSKRVSGQETQYF
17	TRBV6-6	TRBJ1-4	CAISDLGASEVTGKLFF
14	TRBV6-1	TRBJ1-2	CASGGAGGSHGYTF
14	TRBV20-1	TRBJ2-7	CSARAGGPGYEQYF
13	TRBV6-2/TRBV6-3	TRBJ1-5	CANRGRGYQPQHF
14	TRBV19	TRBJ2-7	CASTSDRASYEQYF
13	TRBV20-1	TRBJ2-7	CSANLGSPYEQYF
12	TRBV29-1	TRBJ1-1	CSGERPNTEAFF
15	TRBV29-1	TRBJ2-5	CSVELGTGTVETQYF
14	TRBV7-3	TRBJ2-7	CASSLGGQVSEQYF
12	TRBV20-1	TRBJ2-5	CSAREGEETQYF
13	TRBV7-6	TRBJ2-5	CASSYTPEETQYF
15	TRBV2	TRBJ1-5	CASSEGSGRGETQHF
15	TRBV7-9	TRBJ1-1	CASSLLARADTEAFF
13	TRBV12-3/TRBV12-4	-	CASRPRSSSSQFF
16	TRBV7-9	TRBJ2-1	CASSTSRGGVYGEQFF
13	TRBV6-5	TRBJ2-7	CASSYDKRDEQYF
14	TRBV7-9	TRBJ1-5	CASSYPNSNQPQHF
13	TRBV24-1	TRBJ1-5	CATSGQVNQPQHF
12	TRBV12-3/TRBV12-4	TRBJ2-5	CATKGVRETQYF
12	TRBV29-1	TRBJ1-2	CSLGQGAKGYTF
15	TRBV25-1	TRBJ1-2	CASRADRGQSYGYTF
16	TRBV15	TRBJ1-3	CATSSPGTDPGNTIYF
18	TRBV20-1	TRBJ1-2	CSARDPTLPGGGSYGYTF
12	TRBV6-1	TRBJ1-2	CASMVGRRGYTF